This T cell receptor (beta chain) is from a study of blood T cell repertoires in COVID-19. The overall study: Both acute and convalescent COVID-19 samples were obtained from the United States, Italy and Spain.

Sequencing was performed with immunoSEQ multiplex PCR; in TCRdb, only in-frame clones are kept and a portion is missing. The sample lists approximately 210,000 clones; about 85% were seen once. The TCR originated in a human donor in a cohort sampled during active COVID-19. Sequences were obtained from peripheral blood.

Here the CDR3 DNA reads TGTGCCAGCAGCCATACTAGCCTGGAAGAGACCCAGTACTTC. Its translation is CASSHTSLEETQYF. This chain links TRBV3-1 (or the pseudogene TRBV3-2) with TRBJ2-5; tentative D call: TRBD2 (6 bases). Germline CDR1 is LGHDT and CDR2 is YNNKEL (reference sequence). V was pared by 3 bases and J by 3 bases, with 11 bases between. The CDR3 consists of 14 residues.